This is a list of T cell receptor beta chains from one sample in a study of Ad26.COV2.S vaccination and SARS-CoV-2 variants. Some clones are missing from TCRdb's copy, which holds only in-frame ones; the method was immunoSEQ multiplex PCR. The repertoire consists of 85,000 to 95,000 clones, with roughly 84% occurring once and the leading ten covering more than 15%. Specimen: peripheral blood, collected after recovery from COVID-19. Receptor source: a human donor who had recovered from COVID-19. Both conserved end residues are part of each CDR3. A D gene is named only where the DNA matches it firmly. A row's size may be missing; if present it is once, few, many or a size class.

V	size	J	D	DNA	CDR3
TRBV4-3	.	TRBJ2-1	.	TGCGCCAGCAGCCAACCGCCTAGCAATGAGCAGTTCTTC	CASSQPPSNEQFF
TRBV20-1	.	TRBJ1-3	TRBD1	TGCAGTGCTAGTAGGGGGCTTGAGGATGGCACCATATATTTT	CSASRGLEDGTIYF
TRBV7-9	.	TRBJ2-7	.	TGTGCCAGCAGCTTAGGCAGTTACTACGAGCAGTACTTC	CASSLGSYYEQYF
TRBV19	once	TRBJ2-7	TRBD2	TGTGCCAGTAGTATGGGTAGCGGGGGGTCCTACGAGCAGTACTTC	CASSMGSGGSYEQYF
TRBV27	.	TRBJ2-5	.	TGTGCCAGCAGTTTGACCGAGGACGGAGCCCAAGAGACCCAGTACTTC	CASSLTEDGAQETQYF
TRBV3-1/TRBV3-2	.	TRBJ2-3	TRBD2	TGTGCCAGCAGCCACCACCTAGCGGGAGTGGGCACAGATACGCAGTATTTT	CASSHHLAGVGTDTQYF
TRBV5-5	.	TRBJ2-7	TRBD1	TGTGCCAGCAGCGGAGGACAGGGCTACGAGCAGTACTTC	CASSGGQGYEQYF
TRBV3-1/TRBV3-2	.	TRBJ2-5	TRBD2	TGTGCCAGCAGCCAAGTTTCAAGCGGGAGCTTATCGGGTGAGACCCAGTACTTC	CASSQVSSGSLSGETQYF
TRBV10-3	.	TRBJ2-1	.	TGTGCCATCCGCGGCTCCCTGAGCTCCTACAATGAGCAGTTCTTC	CAIRGSLSSYNEQFF
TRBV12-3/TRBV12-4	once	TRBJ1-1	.	TGTGCCAGCACCTCTGGTTCGGGTATAACAGCTTTCTTT	CASTSGSGITAFF
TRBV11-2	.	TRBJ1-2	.	TGTGCCAGCAGCGGATACAAGGGGCAGTTCGTATACACCTTC	CASSGYKGQFVYTF